This T cell receptor (beta chain) appears in the sequencing data of a study of TIL therapy for anti-PD-1-resistant metastatic lung cancer. On the study more broadly: Patients had a median age of 54 years (range roughly 35-85). Most patients had lung adenocarcinoma; a handful of tumors were EGFR-mutant, two ALK-rearranged; half smoked currently or formerly. Tumors carried a median roughly 1.5 non-synonymous mutations per megabase.

The immunoSEQ assay was v3. Assay used: immunoSEQ multiplex PCR; TCRdb lists only in-frame clones, some missing. The sample lists about 16,000 clones; roughly 72% were seen once. Time point defined: pre-treatment sample, taken before nivolumab and TIL therapy. Patients were adults with stage 4 NSCLC. The sequencing used blood, collected at baseline. The clonotype originates from a person aged 25 to 85 with non-small cell lung cancer.

The CDR3 bases are TGCGCCAGCAGCTTGGAAGGGGGCGATGAAAAACTGTTTTTT. Its protein product is CASSLEGGDEKLFF. The V gene is TRBV5-1, the J gene TRBJ1-4, with 7 nucleotides matching TRBD1. Germline assignment: CDR1 SGHRS and CDR2 YFSETQ. After removal of 0 bases from V and 6 bases from J, the junction contained 2 bases not matched to a gene. The CDR3 extends over 14 amino acids.